This entry is about one T cell receptor beta chain. Original methodology: Amplified reference gene primers provided the basis for estimating nucleated cell counts. This table comes from immunoSEQ multiplex PCR, and its TCRdb copy is limited to in-frame clones, with some not included. Clone size and V and J calls were adopted from that table, with D and trimming inferred from the DNA. The table lists 200,000 to 250,000 clones, 83% of them singletons. CDR1 KGHSH and CDR2 LQKENI come from the germline V gene. The length of the CDR3 is 14 residues. V was clipped by 1 base and J by 1 base, with 7 bases between them. The data originate from a study of blood T cell repertoires in COVID-19.

Specimen: peripheral blood. The origin of this receptor is a woman younger than 45 with COVID-19, enrolled during active disease. This sequence joins TRBV18 and TRBJ1-1; D unresolved. The CDR3 here is CASSPRSQNTEAFF. CDR3 in DNA: TGTGCCAGCTCACCACGGAGCCAGAACACTGAAGCTTTCTTT.